This note documents a single T cell receptor beta chain sequence. Its antigen is unknown. Produced via immunoSEQ multiplex PCR; TCRdb's table is partial and in-frame only. The sample contains about 3,000 clones, roughly 79% of which appear only once. The CDR3 covers 15 residues. Trimming took 1 base from V and 2 from J, leaving 13 bases between them. Germline V gene sequence: CDR1 SGHRS, CDR2 YFSETQ. The entry originates in a study of OX40 agonist ivuxolimab in advanced cancers. Regarding the study as a whole: Expanded peripheral T cells had an undetermined antigen specificity.

This clonotype was obtained from an adult with an advanced solid tumor such as melanoma, head and neck, liver or kidney cancer. V usage is TRBV5-1 and J usage is TRBJ2-7; a weak D match, TRBD1 (5 bases). The source was CD4+ or CD8+ T cells sorted from blood, collected in a trial of the OX40 agonist ivuxolimab. CDR3 nucleotides: TGCGCCAGCAGCTTGAGTTGGGGCCACGCCTACGAGCAGTACTTC. This translates into CASSLSWGHAYEQYF.